Given below is one TCR beta chain in context. The antigen remains undetermined. The RNA input was about 0.5 to 1 ug, and it was reverse transcribed with random hexamers. The immunoSEQ assay covered 54 Vbeta and 13 Jbeta segments for CDR3. TCRdb recomputed calls from the immunoSEQ multiplex PCR reads with MiXCR, one row per CDR3 protein. The sample has about 200,000 distinct CDR3 sequences, under 97% seen once; the top ten hold approximately 0.088%. This sample stems from a study of CD8 T cells in Susac syndrome. Points from the study as a whole: It was acknowledged in the study that its TCR sequencing and HLA analysis involved a relatively small number of individuals.

The T cells that were sequenced for TCR beta were CD8+ and CD4+ cells from blood. Negative isolation was applied to CD8+ and CD4+ T cells, and FACS enrichment was applied to TEMRA cells. Germline CDR1 is KGHSH and CDR2 is LQKENI. The V end lost 5 bases, the J end lost 6 bases, and 14 bases lay between the germline ends. This CDR3 comprises 15 residues. The specimen sequenced was CD4+ T cells from PBMCs. The receptor was isolated from a human donor with multiple sclerosis. J is TRBJ1-6 and V is TRBV18; D possibly corresponds to TRBD1 (6 bases). CDR3 sequence (DNA): TGTGCCAGCTCAGGGGCCCGGGGGGCTAATTCACCCCTCCACTTT. It is translated as CASSGARGANSPLHF.